This T cell receptor beta chain was sequenced in a study of control samples from healthy donors and cancer patients (dated by TCRdb to the early 2020s). To note about this clone: Its antigen has not been determined. Per-base quality was not reported, and no clone a single base away is much larger than it.

Trimming costs V 3 bases and J 7 bases, and their ends lie 7 bases apart. From the cysteine up to the phenylalanine, the CDR3 has a length of 12 residues. Of all the DNA, just the CDR3 is kept, 36 bases in frame from base 1. Libraries were constructed by the immunoSEQ multiplex PCR assay. TCRdb obtained this table from immuneACCESS and retained in-frame rearrangements with V and J assigned. These tables miss some clones; where compared with another copy, unresolved V genes account for less than half of the shortfall, and the remainder is unexplained. Here the sample has 65,000 to 90,000 clones; approximately 94% occur a single time. The biggest ten clones account for 2.8% of the sample.

This TCR derives from a woman in her twenties or thirties in good health. The sequencing input was blood. The chain is encoded by TRBV12-3 or TRBV12-4 joined to TRBJ1-5, with no D gene named confidently. The CDR3 here reads CASSFGEQPQHF. Read as DNA, the sequence is TGTGCCAGCAGTTTCGGGGAACAGCCCCAGCATTTT.